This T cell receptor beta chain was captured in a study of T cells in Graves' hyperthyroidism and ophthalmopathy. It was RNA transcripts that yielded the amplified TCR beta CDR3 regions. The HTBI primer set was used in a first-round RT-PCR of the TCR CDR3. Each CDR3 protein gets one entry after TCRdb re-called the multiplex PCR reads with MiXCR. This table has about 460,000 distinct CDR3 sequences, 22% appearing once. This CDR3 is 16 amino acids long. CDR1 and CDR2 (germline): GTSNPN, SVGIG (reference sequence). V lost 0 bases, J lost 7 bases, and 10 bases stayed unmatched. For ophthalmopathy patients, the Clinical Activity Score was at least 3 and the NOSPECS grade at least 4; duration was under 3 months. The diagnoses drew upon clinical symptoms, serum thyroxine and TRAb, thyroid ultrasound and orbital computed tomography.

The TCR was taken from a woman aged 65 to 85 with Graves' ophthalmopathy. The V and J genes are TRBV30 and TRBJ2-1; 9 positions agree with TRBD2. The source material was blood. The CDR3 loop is CAWSVSAGGRDNEQFF. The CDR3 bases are TGTGCCTGGAGTGTATCAGCGGGAGGCCGGGATAATGAGCAGTTCTTC.